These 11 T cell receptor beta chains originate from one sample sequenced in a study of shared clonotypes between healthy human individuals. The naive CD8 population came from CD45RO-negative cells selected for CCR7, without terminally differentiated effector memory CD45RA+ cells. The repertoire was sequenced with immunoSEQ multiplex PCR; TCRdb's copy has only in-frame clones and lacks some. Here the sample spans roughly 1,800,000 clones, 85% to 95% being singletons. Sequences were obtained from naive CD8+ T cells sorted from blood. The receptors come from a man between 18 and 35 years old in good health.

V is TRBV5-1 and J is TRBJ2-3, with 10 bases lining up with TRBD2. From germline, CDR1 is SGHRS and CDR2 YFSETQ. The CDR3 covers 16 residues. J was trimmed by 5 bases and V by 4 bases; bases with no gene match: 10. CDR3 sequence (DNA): TGCGCCAGCAGCCCGGGAGCGGGAGGGCTGGGAGATACGCAGTATTTT. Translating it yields CASSPGAGGLGDTQYF.

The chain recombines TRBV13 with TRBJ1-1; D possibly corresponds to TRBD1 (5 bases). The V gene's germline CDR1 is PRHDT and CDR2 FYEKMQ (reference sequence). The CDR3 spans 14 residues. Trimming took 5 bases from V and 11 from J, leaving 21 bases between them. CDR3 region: CASSGRGTLGRAFF. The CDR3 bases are TGTGCCAGCAGCGGTAGGGGTACGTTAGGAAGGGCTTTCTTT.

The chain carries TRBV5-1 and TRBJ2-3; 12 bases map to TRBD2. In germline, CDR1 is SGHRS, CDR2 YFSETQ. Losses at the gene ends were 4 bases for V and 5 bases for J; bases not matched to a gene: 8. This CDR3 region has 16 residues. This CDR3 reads CASSPRLAGGQDTQYF. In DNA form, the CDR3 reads TGCGCCAGCAGCCCCAGGCTAGCGGGGGGGCAAGATACGCAGTATTTT.

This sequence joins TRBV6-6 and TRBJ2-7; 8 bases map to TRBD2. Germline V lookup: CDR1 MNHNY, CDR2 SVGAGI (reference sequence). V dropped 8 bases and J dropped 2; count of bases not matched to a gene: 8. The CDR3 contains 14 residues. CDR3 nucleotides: TGTGCCAGCTCCGGGGGGGTCATCGCCTACGAGCAGTACTTC. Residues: CASSGGVIAYEQYF.

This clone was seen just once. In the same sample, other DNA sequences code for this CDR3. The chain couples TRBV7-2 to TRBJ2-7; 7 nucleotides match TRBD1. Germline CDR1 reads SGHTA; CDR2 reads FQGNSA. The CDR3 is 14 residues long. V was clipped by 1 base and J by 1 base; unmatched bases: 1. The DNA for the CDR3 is TGTGCCAGCAGCTTAGGGACAGGATCCTACGAGCAGTACTTC. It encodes CASSLGTGSYEQYF. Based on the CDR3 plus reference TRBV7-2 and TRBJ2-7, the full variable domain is GAGVSQSPSNKVTEKGKDVELRCDPISGHTALYWYRQSLGQGLEFLIYFQGNSAPDKSGLPSDRFSAERTGGSVSTLTIQRTQQEDSAVYLCASSLGTGSYEQYFGPGTRLTVT.

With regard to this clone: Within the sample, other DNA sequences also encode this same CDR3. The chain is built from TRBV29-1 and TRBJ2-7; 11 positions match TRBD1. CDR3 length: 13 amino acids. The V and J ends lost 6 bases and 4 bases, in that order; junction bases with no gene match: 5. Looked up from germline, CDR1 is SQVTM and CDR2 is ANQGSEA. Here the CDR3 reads CSVRTGGGYEQYF. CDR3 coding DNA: TGCAGCGTACGGACAGGGGGCGGATACGAGCAGTACTTC.

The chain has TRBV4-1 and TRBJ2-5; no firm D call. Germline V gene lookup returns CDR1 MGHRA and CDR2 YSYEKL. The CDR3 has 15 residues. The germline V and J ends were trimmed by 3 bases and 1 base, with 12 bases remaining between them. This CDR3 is CASSQVEMGQETQYF. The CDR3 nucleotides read TGCGCCAGCAGCCAGGTCGAGATGGGCCAAGAGACCCAGTACTTC.

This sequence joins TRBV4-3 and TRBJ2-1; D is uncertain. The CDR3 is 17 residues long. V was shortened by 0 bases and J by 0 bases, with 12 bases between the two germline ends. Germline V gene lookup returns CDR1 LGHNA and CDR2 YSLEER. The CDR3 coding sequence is TGCGCCAGCAGCCAAGATTCCGGCCCGAGCTCCTACAATGAGCAGTTCTTC. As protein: CASSQDSGPSSYNEQFF.

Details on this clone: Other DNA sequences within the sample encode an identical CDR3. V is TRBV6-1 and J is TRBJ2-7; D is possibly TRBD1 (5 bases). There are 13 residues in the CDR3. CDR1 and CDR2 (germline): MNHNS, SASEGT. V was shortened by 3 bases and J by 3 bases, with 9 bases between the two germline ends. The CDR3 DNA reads TGTGCCAGCAGTGAGGCCAGGGACTACGAGCAGTACTTC. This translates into CASSEARDYEQYF.

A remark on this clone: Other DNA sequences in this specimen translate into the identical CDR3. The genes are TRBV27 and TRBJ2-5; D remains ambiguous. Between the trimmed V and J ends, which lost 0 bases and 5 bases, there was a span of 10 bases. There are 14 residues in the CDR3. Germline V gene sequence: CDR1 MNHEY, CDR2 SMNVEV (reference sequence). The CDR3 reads CASSLSALRETQYF. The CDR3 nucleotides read TGTGCCAGCAGTTTATCAGCCCTGAGGGAGACCCAGTACTTC.

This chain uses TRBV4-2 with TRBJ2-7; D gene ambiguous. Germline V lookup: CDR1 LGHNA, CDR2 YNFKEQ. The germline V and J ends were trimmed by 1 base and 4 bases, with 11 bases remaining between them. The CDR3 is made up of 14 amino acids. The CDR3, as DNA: TGTGCCAGCAGCCAAGTGTCAAGCGAGTACGAGCAGTACTTC. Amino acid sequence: CASSQVSSEYEQYF.